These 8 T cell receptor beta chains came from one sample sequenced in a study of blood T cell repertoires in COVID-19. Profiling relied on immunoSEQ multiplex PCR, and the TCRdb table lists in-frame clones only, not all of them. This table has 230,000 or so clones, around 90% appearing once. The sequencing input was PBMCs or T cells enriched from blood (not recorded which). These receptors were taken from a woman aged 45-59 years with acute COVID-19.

The CDR3 reads CASSSGTSGTSVMGEFF. The CDR3 DNA is TGTGCCAGCAGTTCCGGGACTAGCGGAACCAGCGTTATGGGCGAGTTCTTC. This chain links TRBV27 with TRBJ2-1, with 11 nucleotides matching TRBD2. With 4 bases clipped from V and 14 bases from J, the junction kept 19 bases outside the gene matches. The CDR3 has 17 residues. The germline CDR1 and CDR2 sequences are MNHEY and SMNVEV (reference sequence).

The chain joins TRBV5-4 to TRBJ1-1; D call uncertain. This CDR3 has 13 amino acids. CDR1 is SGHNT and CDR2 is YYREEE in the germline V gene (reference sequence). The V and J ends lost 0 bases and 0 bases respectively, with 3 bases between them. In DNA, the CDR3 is TGTGCCAGCAGCTTGGACTTGAACACTGAAGCTTTCTTT. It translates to CASSLDLNTEAFF.

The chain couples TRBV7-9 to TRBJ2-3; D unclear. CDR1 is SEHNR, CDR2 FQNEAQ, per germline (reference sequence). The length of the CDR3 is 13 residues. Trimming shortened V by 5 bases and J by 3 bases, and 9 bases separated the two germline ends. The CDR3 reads CASSPGRTDTQYF. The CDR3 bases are TGTGCCAGCAGCCCCGGCAGGACAGATACGCAGTATTTT. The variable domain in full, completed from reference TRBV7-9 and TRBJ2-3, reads DTGVSQNPRHKITKRGQNVTFRCDPISEHNRLYWYRQTLGQGPEFLTYFQNEAQLEKSRLLSDRFSAERPKGSFSTLEIQRTEQGDSAMYLCASSPGRTDTQYFGPGTRLTVL.

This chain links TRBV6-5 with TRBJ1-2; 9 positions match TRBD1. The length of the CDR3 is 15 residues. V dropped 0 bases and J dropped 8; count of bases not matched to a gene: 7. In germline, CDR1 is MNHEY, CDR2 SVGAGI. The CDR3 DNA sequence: TGTGCCAGCAGTTACTCGGTACAGGGGGCGTGGGGCTACACCTTC. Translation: CASSYSVQGAWGYTF.

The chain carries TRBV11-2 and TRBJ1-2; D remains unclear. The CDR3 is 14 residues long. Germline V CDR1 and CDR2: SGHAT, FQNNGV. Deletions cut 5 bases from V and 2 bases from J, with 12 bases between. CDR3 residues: CASSPTPENYGYTF. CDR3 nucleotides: TGTGCCAGCAGCCCCACCCCGGAGAACTATGGCTACACCTTC.

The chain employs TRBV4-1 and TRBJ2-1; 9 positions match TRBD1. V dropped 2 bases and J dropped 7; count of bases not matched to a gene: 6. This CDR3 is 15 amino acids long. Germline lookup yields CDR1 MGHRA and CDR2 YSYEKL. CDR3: CASSQWDRVVNEQFF. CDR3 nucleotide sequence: TGCGCCAGCAGCCAATGGGACAGGGTGGTGAATGAGCAGTTCTTC.

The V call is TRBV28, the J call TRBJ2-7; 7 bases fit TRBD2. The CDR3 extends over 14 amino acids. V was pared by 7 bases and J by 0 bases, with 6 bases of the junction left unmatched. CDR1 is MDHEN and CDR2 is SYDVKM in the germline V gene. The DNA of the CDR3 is TGTGCCAGCAAATGGGGGGGTAGCTCCTACGAGCAGTACTTC. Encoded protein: CASKWGGSSYEQYF.

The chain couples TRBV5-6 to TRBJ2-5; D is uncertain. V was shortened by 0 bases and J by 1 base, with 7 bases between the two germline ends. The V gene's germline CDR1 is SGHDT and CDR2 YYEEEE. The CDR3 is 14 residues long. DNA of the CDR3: TGTGCCAGCAGCTTGGCAGGAACCCAAGAGACCCAGTACTTC. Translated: CASSLAGTQETQYF.